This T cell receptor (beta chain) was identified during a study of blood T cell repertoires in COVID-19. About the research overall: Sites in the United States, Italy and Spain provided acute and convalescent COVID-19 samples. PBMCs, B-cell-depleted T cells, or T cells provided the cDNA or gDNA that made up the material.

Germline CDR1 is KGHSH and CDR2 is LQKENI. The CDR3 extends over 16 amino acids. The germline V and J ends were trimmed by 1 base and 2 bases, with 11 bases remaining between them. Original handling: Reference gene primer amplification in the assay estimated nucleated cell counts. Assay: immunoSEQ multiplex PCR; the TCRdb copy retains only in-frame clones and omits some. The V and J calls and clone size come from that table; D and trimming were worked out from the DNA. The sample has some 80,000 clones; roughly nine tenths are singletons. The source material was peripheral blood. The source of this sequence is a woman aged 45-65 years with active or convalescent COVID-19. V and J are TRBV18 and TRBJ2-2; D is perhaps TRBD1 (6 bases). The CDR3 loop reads CASSPRTGHNTGELFF. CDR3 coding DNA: TGTGCCAGCTCACCACGTACGGGACACAACACCGGGGAGCTGTTTTTT. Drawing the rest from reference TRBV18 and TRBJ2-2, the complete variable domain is NAGVMQNPRHLVRRRGQEARLRCSPMKGHSHVYWYRQLPEEGLKFMVYLQKENIIDESGMPKERFSAEFPKEGPSILRIQQVVRGDSAAYFCASSPRTGHNTGELFFGEGSRLTVL.